Presented here are 25 T cell receptor beta chains from one specimen sequenced in a study of blood T cell repertoires in COVID-19. Assay: immunoSEQ multiplex PCR; the TCRdb copy retains only in-frame clones and omits some. The repertoire consists of approximately 470,000 clones, with approximately 83% occurring once and the leading ten covering about 3%. Sequenced sample: peripheral blood. These receptors originate from a human donor in a cohort sampled during active COVID-19.

The chain is built from TRBV19 and TRBJ1-1, with TRBD1 identical over 10 bases. The germline V gene has CDR1 LNHDA and CDR2 SQIVND (reference sequence). J gave up 1 base and V 4 bases, and 3 bases lay outside the gene matches. There are 15 residues in the CDR3. The chain's CDR3 is CASSTRQGANTEAFF. The CDR3 DNA sequence: TGTGCCAGTAGTACCAGACAGGGGGCGAACACTGAAGCTTTCTTT.

The chain employs TRBV7-9 and TRBJ1-2; TRBD1 matches at 8 bases. The CDR3 is made up of 14 amino acids. After removal of 4 bases from V and 8 bases from J, the junction contained 9 bases not matched to a gene. In germline, CDR1 is SEHNR, CDR2 FQNEAQ (reference sequence). CDR3: CASSSTGATEGYTF. The CDR3 nucleotides read TGTGCCAGCAGCTCGACAGGGGCAACGGAGGGCTACACCTTC.

The rearrangement links TRBV5-1 to TRBJ2-2; the D is unclear. The germline V gene encodes CDR1 SGHRS and CDR2 YFSETQ. V gave up 7 bases and J gave up 6 bases, with 10 bases separating them. This CDR3 region has 12 residues. CDR3 sequence (DNA): TGCGCCAGCCAGCGTGTCGCCGGGGAGCTGTTTTTT. Translated, it gives CASQRVAGELFF.

The chain links TRBV19 to TRBJ2-1; D not certain. Germline V lookup: CDR1 LNHDA, CDR2 SQIVND (reference sequence). CDR3 length: 12 residues. V was clipped by 6 bases and J by 5 bases, with 8 bases between them. The CDR3 sequence is CASRRENNEQFF. As DNA, the CDR3 is TGTGCCAGTAGGCGAGAGAACAATGAGCAGTTCTTC.

The chain links TRBV21-1 to TRBJ2-7; the table names TRBD2, a call not compared with the DNA. TRBV21-1 is tagged as a pseudogene. CDR3 size: 12 residues. CDR3 protein: CASSKELGEQYF. The CDR3 bases are TGTGCCAGCAGCAAAGAACTAGGCGAGCAGTACTTC.

This clone was seen a handful of times. The chain employs TRBV7-2 and TRBJ1-2, with 9 bases that match TRBD1. The ends lost 3 bases at V and 2 bases at J; junction bases unmatched: 1. This CDR3 comprises 14 residues. Germline V gives CDR1 SGHTA, CDR2 FQGNSA. The CDR3 nucleotides read TGTGCCAGCAGCTTCGGACAGGGGAACTATGGCTACACCTTC. Protein: CASSFGQGNYGYTF.

This rearrangement joins TRBV7-2 to TRBJ1-5; TRBD1 agrees at 10 bases. This CDR3 comprises 14 residues. J lost 7 bases, V lost 0 bases, and 0 bases had no gene match. Germline V CDR1 and CDR2: SGHTA, FQGNSA. The CDR3 DNA is TGTGCCAGCAGCTTAGCGGACAGGGGGCAGCCCCAGCATTTT. Protein product: CASSLADRGQPQHF.

The chain has TRBV4-1 and TRBJ2-2; D is ambiguous. V was cut by 3 bases and J by 4 bases, with 9 bases left in between. Germline V gene data show CDR1 as MGHRA and CDR2 as YSYEKL. The CDR3 extends over 14 amino acids. The CDR3 DNA is TGCGCCAGCAGCCACGTACTTACCACCGGGGAGCTGTTTTTT. Encoded protein: CASSHVLTTGELFF.

The V gene is TRBV19, the J gene TRBJ1-1; D remains ambiguous. Trimming cost V 2 bases and J 2 bases, with 6 bases left between them. The germline gives CDR1 LNHDA, CDR2 SQIVND (reference sequence). The CDR3 is 13 residues long. In nucleotides, the CDR3 is TGTGCCAGTAGTATAAAGAGTAACACTGAAGCTTTCTTT. Its protein is CASSIKSNTEAFF.

Concerning this clone: The sample carries other DNA sequences with the same CDR3. This rearrangement joins TRBV5-1 to TRBJ2-7; 8 bases fit TRBD2. The germline V gene encodes CDR1 SGHRS and CDR2 YFSETQ. The CDR3 runs 14 residues. Germline trimming cut 2 bases from V and 4 bases from J; bases unmatched to any gene: 5. This chain's CDR3 is CASSLTSGSYEQYF. The CDR3 region has the DNA TGCGCCAGCAGCTTAACTAGCGGATCTTACGAGCAGTACTTC.

The chain recombines TRBV5-1 with TRBJ2-7; 8 nucleotides align to TRBD1. Trimming cost V 4 bases and J 1 base; bases outside gene matches: 10. Germline V gene sequence: CDR1 SGHRS, CDR2 YFSETQ. The CDR3 is made up of 16 amino acids. The CDR3 region has the DNA TGCGCCAGCAGCCTCGCCGGACAGGGCCCATCCTACGAGCAGTACTTC. This gives the protein CASSLAGQGPSYEQYF.

The gene calls are TRBV5-6 and TRBJ2-7; D gene unclear. Germline V gene lookup returns CDR1 SGHDT and CDR2 YYEEEE. CDR3 size: 17 residues. Trimming pared 1 base from V and 0 bases from J, leaving 17 bases between. The chain's CDR3 is CASSLRLGVSSSYEQYF. In DNA, the CDR3 is TGTGCCAGCAGCTTGAGGTTAGGAGTATCCAGCTCCTACGAGCAGTACTTC.

This clone was detected once. The gene calls are TRBV19 and TRBJ1-1, with 8 bases aligning to TRBD1. CDR1 is LNHDA, CDR2 SQIVND, per germline (reference sequence). The CDR3 sequence is 17 residues long. V lost 3 bases and J lost 0; bases outside the gene matches: 9. The CDR3 here is CASSIRTGNLMNTEAFF. The CDR3 coding sequence is TGTGCCAGTAGTATTAGGACAGGGAACCTCATGAACACTGAAGCTTTCTTT.

The DNA of the CDR3 is TGTGCCACCAGTAAGACCAGGCCCCAGACAGATACGCAGTATTTT. It is translated as CATSKTRPQTDTQYF. The V gene is TRBV24-1, the J gene TRBJ2-3, with D uncertain. Germline lookup yields CDR1 KGHDR and CDR2 SFDVKD. The V end lost 6 bases, the J end lost 3 bases, and 15 bases lay between the germline ends. The CDR3 is 15 residues long.

This clone has just a few counts. At the DNA level, this CDR3 is encoded by other sequences in the same sample as well. The chain links TRBV3-1 (or the pseudogene TRBV3-2) to TRBJ2-7, with unresolved D. V was pared by 3 bases and J by 4 bases, with 7 bases between. This CDR3 has 12 residues. Germline CDR1 and CDR2: LGHDT and YNNKEL (reference sequence). The CDR3 nucleotides are TGTGCCAGCAGCCAGGCCGTGTACGAGCAGTACTTC. It is translated as CASSQAVYEQYF.

The chain combines TRBV5-1 with TRBJ2-6; the D is unclear. In germline, CDR1 is SGHRS, CDR2 YFSETQ. CDR3 length: 16 amino acids. V lost 0 bases, J lost 2 bases, and 9 bases lay in between. CDR3 nucleotide sequence: TGCGCCAGCAGCTTGGTCCCTAGAACTGGGGCCAACGTCCTGACTTTC. Protein: CASSLVPRTGANVLTF.

The chain recombines TRBV30 with TRBJ2-7; tentatively, D is TRBD2 (6 bases). Germline CDR1 and CDR2: GTSNPN and SVGIG (reference sequence). V shed 5 bases and J shed 5 bases, with 16 bases lying between them. The CDR3 length is 13 residues. The DNA for the CDR3 is TGTGCCTGGGCCGGAGGGGCGGTAAACGAGCAGTACTTC. The encoded protein is CAWAGGAVNEQYF.

The rearrangement uses TRBV27 and TRBJ2-3, with TRBD1 matching 9 bases. The CDR3 runs to 19 residues. V dropped 5 bases and J dropped 3; count of bases not matched to a gene: 18. Germline V gene data show CDR1 as MNHEY and CDR2 as SMNVEV (reference sequence). In DNA, the CDR3 is TGTGCCAGCAGTCCCCCGGGACAGGGTGTACGCCAAGGTACAGATACGCAGTATTTT. Its translation is CASSPPGQGVRQGTDTQYF.

This chain connects TRBV13 to TRBJ2-1; 11 bases agree with TRBD2. In germline, CDR1 is PRHDT, CDR2 FYEKMQ (reference sequence). This CDR3 is built from 15 residues. J lost 3 bases, V lost 5 bases, and 3 bases had no gene match. CDR3 bases: TGTGCCAGCAGCACGGGGACTAGCGGCTACAATGAGCAGTTCTTC. Encoded protein: CASSTGTSGYNEQFF. Full variable domain (rest looked up from reference TRBV13 and TRBJ2-1): AAGVIQSPRHLIKEKRETATLKCYPIPRHDTVYWYQQGPGQDPQFLISFYEKMQSDKGSIPDRFSAQQFSDYHSELNMSSLELGDSALYFCASSTGTSGYNEQFFGPGTRLTVL.

The table lists this clone with a few counts. The genes are TRBV5-5 and TRBJ1-6; D not resolved. The CDR3 consists of 14 residues. Germline lookup yields CDR1 SGHKS and CDR2 YYEKEE (reference sequence). V was shortened by 3 bases and J by 10 bases, with 14 bases between the two germline ends. The CDR3 here is CASSSEVGLSPLHF. CDR3 in DNA: TGTGCCAGCAGCTCCGAGGTGGGTCTCTCACCCCTCCACTTT.

J is TRBJ2-3 and V is TRBV9, with 9 bases matching TRBD2. CDR3 length: 16 residues. Germline loops: CDR1 SGDLS, CDR2 YYNGEE. Losses at the gene ends were 3 bases for V and 3 bases for J; bases not matched to a gene: 8. CDR3 DNA: TGTGCCAGCAGCGCGGAGCGTCTAGCGGGAACAGATACGCAGTATTTT. Amino acid sequence: CASSAERLAGTDTQYF.

V and J are TRBV5-4 and TRBJ2-5; TRBD2 matches at 11 bases. The CDR3 runs 16 residues. Trimming took 3 bases from V and 5 from J; bases not matched to a gene: 9. In germline, CDR1 is SGHNT, CDR2 YYREEE (reference sequence). The CDR3 spells CASSWGLAGGQETQYF. For the CDR3, the DNA is TGTGCCAGCAGCTGGGGGCTAGCGGGAGGTCAGGAGACCCAGTACTTC.

The chain uses TRBV18 and TRBJ1-3, with 7 bases fitting TRBD1. This CDR3 comprises 15 residues. The ends lost 4 bases at V and 0 bases at J; junction bases unmatched: 3. CDR1 KGHSH and CDR2 LQKENI come from the germline V gene. CDR3 in amino acids: CASSRTGDSGNTIYF. DNA of the CDR3: TGTGCCAGCTCACGAACAGGGGACTCTGGAAACACCATATATTTT.

This rearrangement joins TRBV19 to TRBJ1-1; the D is unclear. The ends were cut back, 0 bases at V and 1 base at J, with 6 bases in the middle. The CDR3 sequence is 14 residues long. Germline CDR1 reads LNHDA; CDR2 reads SQIVND (reference sequence). The CDR3 sequence: CASSIDGENTEAFF. CDR3 DNA sequence: TGTGCCAGTAGTATAGACGGGGAGAACACTGAAGCTTTCTTT. The full variable domain, rest sourced from reference TRBV19 and TRBJ1-1, is DGGITQSPKYLFRKEGQNVTLSCEQNLNHDAMYWYRQDPGQGLRLIYYSQIVNDFQKGDIAEGYSVSREKKESFPLTVTSAQKNPTAFYLCASSIDGENTEAFFGQGTRLTVV.

The chain uses TRBV19 and TRBJ1-2; D might be TRBD1 (5 bases). Germline V gene lookup returns CDR1 LNHDA and CDR2 SQIVND (reference sequence). The germline V and J ends were trimmed by 2 bases and 6 bases, with 25 bases remaining between them. The CDR3 runs to 18 residues. CDR3 in amino acids: CASSITHNPGREANGYTF. The DNA for the CDR3 is TGTGCCAGTAGTATAACCCATAATCCGGGCAGGGAGGCGAATGGCTACACCTTC.